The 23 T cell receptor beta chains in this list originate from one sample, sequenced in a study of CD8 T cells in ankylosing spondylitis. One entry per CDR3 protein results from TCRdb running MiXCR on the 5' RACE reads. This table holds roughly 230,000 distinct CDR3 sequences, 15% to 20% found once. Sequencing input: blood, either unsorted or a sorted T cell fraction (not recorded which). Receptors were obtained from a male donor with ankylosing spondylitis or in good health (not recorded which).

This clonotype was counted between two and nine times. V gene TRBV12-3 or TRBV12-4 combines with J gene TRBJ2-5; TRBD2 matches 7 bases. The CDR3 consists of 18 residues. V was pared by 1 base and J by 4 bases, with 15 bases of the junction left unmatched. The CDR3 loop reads CASSLGLDRLAVGETQYF. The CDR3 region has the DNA TGTGCCAGCAGTTTAGGGCTCGATAGGCTAGCGGTAGGAGAGACCCAGTACTTC.

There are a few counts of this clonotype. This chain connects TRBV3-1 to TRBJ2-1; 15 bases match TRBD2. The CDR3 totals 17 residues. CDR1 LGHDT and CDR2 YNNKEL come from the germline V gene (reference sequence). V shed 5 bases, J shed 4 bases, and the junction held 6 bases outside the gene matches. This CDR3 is CASSKGLAGGQYNEQFF. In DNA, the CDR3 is TGTGCCAGCAGCAAGGGACTAGCGGGAGGACAATACAATGAGCAGTTCTTC.

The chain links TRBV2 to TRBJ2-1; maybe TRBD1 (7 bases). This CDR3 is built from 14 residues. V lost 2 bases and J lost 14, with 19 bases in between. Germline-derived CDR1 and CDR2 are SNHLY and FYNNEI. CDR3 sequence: CASSEIPGGRGKFF. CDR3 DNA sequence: TGTGCCAGCAGTGAAATTCCCGGGGGCAGGGGGAAGTTCTTC.

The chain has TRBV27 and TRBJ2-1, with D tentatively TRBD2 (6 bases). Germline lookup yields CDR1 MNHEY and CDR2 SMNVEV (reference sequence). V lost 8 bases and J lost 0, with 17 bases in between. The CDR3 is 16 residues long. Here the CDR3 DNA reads TGTGCCAGCGTGGGATCTCGGGAGAGCTCCTACAATGAGCAGTTCTTC. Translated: CASVGSRESSYNEQFF.

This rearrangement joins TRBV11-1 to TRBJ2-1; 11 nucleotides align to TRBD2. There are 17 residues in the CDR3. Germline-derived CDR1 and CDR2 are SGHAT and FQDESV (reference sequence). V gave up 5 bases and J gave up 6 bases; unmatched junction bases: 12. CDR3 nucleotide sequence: TGTGCCAGCAGCCCCTCTAGCGGGAGGTACAATTTCAATGAGCAGTTCTTC. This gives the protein CASSPSSGRYNFNEQFF.

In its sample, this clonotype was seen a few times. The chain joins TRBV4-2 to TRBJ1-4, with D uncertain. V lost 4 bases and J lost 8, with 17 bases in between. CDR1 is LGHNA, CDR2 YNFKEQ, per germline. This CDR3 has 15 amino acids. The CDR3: CASSPPGTSEEKLFF. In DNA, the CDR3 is TGTGCCAGCAGCCCTCCGGGAACCAGCGAAGAAAAACTGTTTTTT.

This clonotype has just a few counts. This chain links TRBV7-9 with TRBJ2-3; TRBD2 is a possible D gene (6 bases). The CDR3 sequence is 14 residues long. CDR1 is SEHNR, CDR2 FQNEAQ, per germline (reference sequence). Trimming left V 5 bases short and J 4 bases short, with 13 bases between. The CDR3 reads CASSDRGTPDTQYF. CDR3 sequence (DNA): TGTGCCAGCAGCGACCGCGGGACCCCAGATACGCAGTATTTT. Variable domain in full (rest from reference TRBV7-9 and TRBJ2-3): DTGVSQNPRHKITKRGQNVTFRCDPISEHNRLYWYRQTLGQGPEFLTYFQNEAQLEKSRLLSDRFSAERPKGSFSTLEIQRTEQGDSAMYLCASSDRGTPDTQYFGPGTRLTVL.

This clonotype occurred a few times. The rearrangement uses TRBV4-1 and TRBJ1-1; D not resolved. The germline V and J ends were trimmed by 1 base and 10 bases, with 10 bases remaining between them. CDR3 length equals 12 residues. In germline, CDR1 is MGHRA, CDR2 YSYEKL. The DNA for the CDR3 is TGCGCCAGCAGCCAAGGGGCCAGCTTAGCTTTCTTT. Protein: CASSQGASLAFF.

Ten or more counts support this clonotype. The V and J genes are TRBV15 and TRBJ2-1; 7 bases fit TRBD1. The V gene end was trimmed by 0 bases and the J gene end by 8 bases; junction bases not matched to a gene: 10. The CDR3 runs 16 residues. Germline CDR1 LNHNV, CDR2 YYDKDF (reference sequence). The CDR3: CATSRDDEGASYEQFF. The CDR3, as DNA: TGTGCCACCAGCAGAGACGACGAGGGGGCTAGCTATGAGCAGTTCTTC. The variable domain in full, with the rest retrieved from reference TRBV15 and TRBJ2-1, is DAMVIQNPRYQVTQFGKPVTLSCSQTLNHNVMYWYQQKSSQAPKLLFHYYDKDFNNEADTPDNFQSRRPNTSFCFLDIRSPGLGDTAMYLCATSRDDEGASYEQFFGPGTRLTVL.

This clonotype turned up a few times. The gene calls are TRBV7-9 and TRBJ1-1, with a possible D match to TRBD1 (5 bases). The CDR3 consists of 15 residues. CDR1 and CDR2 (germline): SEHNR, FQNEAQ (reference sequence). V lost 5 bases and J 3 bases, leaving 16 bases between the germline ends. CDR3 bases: TGTGCCAGCAGCATAAGGGACCGCATCGACACTGAAGCTTTCTTT. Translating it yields CASSIRDRIDTEAFF. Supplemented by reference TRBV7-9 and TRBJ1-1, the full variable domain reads DTGVSQNPRHKITKRGQNVTFRCDPISEHNRLYWYRQTLGQGPEFLTYFQNEAQLEKSRLLSDRFSAERPKGSFSTLEIQRTEQGDSAMYLCASSIRDRIDTEAFFGQGTRLTVV.

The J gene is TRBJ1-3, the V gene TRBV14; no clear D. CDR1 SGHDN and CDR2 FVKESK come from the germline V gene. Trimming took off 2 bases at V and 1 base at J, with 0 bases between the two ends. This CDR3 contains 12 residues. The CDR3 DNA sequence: TGTGCCAGCAGCCAATCTGGAAACACCATATATTTT. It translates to CASSQSGNTIYF.

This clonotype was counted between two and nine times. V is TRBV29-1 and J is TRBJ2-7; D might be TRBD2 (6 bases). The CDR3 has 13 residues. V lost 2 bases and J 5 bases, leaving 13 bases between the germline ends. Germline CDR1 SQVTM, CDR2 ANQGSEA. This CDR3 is CSVEHGASDEQYF. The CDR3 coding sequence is TGCAGCGTTGAACATGGAGCTAGCGACGAGCAGTACTTC.

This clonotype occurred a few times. CDR3 protein: CASSPLPGDSNEQFF. CDR3 bases: TGCGCCAGCAGCCCCCTACCCGGCGACAGCAATGAGCAGTTCTTC. The rearrangement uses TRBV4-1 and TRBJ2-1; weak D call: TRBD1 (5 bases). This CDR3 region has 15 residues. V dropped 4 bases and J dropped 6 bases, with 16 bases sitting between them. CDR1 and CDR2 from the germline V gene are MGHRA and YSYEKL.

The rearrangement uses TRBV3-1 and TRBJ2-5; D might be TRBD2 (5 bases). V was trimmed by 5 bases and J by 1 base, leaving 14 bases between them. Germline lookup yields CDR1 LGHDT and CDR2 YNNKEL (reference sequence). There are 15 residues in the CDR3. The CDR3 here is CASSTLLAPQETQYF. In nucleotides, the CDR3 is TGTGCCAGCAGCACCCTCCTAGCCCCCCAAGAGACCCAGTACTTC.

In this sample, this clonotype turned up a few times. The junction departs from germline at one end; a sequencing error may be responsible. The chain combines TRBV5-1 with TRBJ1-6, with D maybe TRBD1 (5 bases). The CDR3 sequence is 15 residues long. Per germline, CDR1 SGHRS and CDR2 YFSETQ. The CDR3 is CASSFDRLNNSPLPF. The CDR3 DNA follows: TGCGCCAGCAGCTTCGACAGATTAAATAATTCACCCCTCCCCTTT.

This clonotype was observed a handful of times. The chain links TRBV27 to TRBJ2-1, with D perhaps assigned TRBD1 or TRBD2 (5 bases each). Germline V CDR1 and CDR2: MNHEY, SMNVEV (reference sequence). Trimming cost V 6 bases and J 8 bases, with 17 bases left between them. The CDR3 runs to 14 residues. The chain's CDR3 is CASSLLSGSYEQFF. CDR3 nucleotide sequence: TGTGCCAGCAGCCTCCTCTCAGGGAGCTATGAGCAGTTCTTC.

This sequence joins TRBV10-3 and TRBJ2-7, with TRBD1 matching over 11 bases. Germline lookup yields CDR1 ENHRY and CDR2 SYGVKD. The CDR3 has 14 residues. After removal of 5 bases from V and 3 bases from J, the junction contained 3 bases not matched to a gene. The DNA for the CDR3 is TGTGCCATCAGTCGGGACAGGGGGGGCTACGAGCAGTACTTC. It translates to CAISRDRGGYEQYF.

The CDR3 DNA reads as TGTGCCAGCAGTGTGGGTCGTTCCCTCGCAGCCGGTGAGCAGTTCTTC. Amino acids: CASSVGRSLAAGEQFF. This chain connects TRBV25-1 to TRBJ2-1; D gene ambiguous. The germline V gene has CDR1 MGHDK and CDR2 SYGVNS. CDR3 length: 16 residues. V lost 4 bases, J lost 9 bases, and 22 bases lay in between.

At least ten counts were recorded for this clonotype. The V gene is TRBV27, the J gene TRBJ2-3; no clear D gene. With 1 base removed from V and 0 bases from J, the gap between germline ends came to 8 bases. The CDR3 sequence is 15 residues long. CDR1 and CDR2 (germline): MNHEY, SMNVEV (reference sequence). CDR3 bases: TGTGCCAGCAGTTTATTACTGACTAGCACAGATACGCAGTATTTT. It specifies CASSLLLTSTDTQYF.

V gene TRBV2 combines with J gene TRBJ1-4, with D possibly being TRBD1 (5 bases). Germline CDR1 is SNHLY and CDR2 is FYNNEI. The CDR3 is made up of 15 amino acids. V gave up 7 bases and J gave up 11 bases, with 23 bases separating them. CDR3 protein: CASTRRGPAGGKLFF. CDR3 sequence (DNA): TGTGCCAGCACTCGACGGGGACCCGCTGGGGGGAAACTGTTTTTT. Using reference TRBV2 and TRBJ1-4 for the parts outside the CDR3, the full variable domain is EPEVTQTPSHQVTQMGQEVILRCVPISNHLYFYWYRQILGQKVEFLVSFYNNEISEKSEIFDDQFSVERPDGSNFTLKIRSTKLEDSAMYFCASTRRGPAGGKLFFGSGTQLSVL.

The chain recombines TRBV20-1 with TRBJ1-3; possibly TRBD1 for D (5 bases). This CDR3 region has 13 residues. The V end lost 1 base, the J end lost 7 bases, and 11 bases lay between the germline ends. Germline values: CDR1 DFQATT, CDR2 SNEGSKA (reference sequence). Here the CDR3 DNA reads TGCAGTGCTAGAGTCCCAGGGTTGAACACCATATATTTT. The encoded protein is CSARVPGLNTIYF.

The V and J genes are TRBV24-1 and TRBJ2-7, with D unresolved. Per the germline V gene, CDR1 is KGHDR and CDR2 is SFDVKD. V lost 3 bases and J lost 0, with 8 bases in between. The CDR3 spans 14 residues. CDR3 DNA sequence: TGTGCCACCAGTGATCCCGTAACCTCCTACGAGCAGTACTTC. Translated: CATSDPVTSYEQYF.

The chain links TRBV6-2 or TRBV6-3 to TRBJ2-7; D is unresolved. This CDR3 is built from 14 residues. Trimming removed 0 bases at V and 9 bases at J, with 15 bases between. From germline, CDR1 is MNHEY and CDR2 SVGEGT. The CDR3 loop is CASSYSMNPKGQYF. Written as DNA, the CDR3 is TGTGCCAGCAGTTACTCGATGAATCCGAAGGGGCAGTACTTC.